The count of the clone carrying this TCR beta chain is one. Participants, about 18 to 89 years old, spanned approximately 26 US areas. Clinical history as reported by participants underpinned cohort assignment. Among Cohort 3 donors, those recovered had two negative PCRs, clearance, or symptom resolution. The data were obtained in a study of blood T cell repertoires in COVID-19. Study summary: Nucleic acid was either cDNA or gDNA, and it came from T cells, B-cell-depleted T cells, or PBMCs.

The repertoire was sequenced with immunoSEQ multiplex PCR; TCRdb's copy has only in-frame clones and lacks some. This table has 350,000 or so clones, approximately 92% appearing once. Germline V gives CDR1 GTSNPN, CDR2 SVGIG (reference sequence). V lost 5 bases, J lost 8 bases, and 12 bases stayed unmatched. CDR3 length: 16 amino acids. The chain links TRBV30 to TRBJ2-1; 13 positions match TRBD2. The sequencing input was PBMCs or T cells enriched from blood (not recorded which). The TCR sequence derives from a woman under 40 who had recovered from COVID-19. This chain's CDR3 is CAWGNKLAGGPHEQFF. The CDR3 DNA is TGTGCCTGGGGGAACAAACTAGCGGGGGGGCCCCATGAGCAGTTCTTC.